Listed below are T cell receptor beta chains from one sample, sequenced in a study of blood T cell repertoires in COVID-19. TCRdb's table, derived via immunoSEQ multiplex PCR, lists solely in-frame clones and lacks some. The repertoire consists of roughly 200,000 clones, with around 80% occurring once and the leading ten covering approximately 3%. The sequencing sample was made of peripheral blood. The receptors derive from a woman older than 75 with active or convalescent COVID-19. Both conserved end residues are part of each CDR3. Each record gives: V gene, D gene, clone size, J gene, CDR3 protein, CDR3 DNA. The D gene is left open where the match is weak. Not every row has a clone size; where given, it reads once, few, many or a size class.

TRBV4-1	-	-	TRBJ1-1	CASSQGDRLNTEAFF	TGCGCCAGCAGCCAAGGTGACAGGTTGAACACTGAAGCTTTCTTT
TRBV5-1	-	few	TRBJ1-4	CASSLEQAVNEKLFF	TGCGCCAGCAGCTTGGAACAGGCAGTTAATGAAAAACTGTTTTTT
TRBV18	-	few	TRBJ1-4	CASSPQTGREKLFF	TGTGCCAGCTCACCACAGACAGGTCGTGAAAAACTGTTTTTT
TRBV5-5	TRBD1	few	TRBJ1-1	CASSYPPTGANEAFF	TGTGCCAGCAGCTACCCGCCGACAGGGGCTAATGAAGCTTTCTTT
TRBV28	TRBD1	once	TRBJ1-3	CASQTGQGANTIYF	TGTGCCAGTCAAACTGGACAGGGGGCAAACACCATATATTTT
TRBV3-1/TRBV3-2	-	-	TRBJ2-5	CASSRGYQGQETQYF	TGTGCCAGCAGCCGGGGTTATCAGGGACAAGAGACCCAGTACTTC
TRBV18	-	once	TRBJ1-2	CASSLGLTYGYTF	TGTGCCAGCTCACTCGGACTGACGTATGGCTACACCTTC
TRBV4-1	-	-	TRBJ1-6	CASSQGTADNSPLHF	TGCGCCAGCAGCCAAGGGACAGCCGACAATTCACCCCTCCACTTT
TRBV7-3	TRBD1	-	TRBJ2-2	CASSLGQGDTGELFF	TGTGCCAGCAGCCTAGGACAGGGGGACACCGGGGAGCTGTTTTTT
TRBV25-1	-	-	TRBJ1-1	CASSNRVRTEAFF	TGTGCCAGCAGCAACAGGGTTCGAACTGAAGCTTTCTTT
TRBV11-3	TRBD1	-	TRBJ2-1	CASSLAWQGADNEQFF	TGTGCCAGCAGCTTAGCTTGGCAGGGGGCGGACAATGAGCAGTTCTTC
TRBV19	TRBD1	once	TRBJ1-4	CASSHDRGLTNEKLFF	TGTGCCAGTAGCCACGACAGGGGGCTGACTAATGAAAAACTGTTTTTT
TRBV5-4	-	-	TRBJ2-3	CASSLAAGTDTQYF	TGTGCCAGCAGCTTGGCCGCGGGCACAGATACGCAGTATTTT
TRBV28	TRBD2	-	TRBJ2-1	CASSSGTTYLQQFF	TGTGCCAGCAGTTCCGGGACTACCTACTTACAGCAGTTCTTC
TRBV11-2	-	-	TRBJ1-1	CASSFDRNTEAFF	TGTGCCAGCAGCTTTGACAGGAACACTGAAGCTTTCTTT
TRBV24-1	TRBD1	-	TRBJ2-7	CATSDRTGPTYEQYF	TGTGCCACCAGTGACCGGACAGGACCCACCTACGAGCAGTACTTC
TRBV4-2	-	-	TRBJ2-4	CASSQDTGGRGHF	TGTGCCAGCAGCCAAGACACGGGGGGCCGAGGTCACTTC
TRBV12-3/TRBV12-4	TRBD2	-	TRBJ2-7	CASSRGGYEQYF	TGTGCCAGCAGTCGCGGGGGGTACGAGCAGTACTTC
TRBV29-1	-	-	TRBJ2-3	CSVEVRMAGGTDTQYF	TGCAGCGTTGAAGTTCGAATGGCAGGGGGCACAGATACGCAGTATTTT
TRBV7-2	TRBD1	-	TRBJ2-5	CASKTGQGLETQYF	TGTGCCAGCAAAACGGGACAGGGGTTGGAGACCCAGTACTTC
TRBV28	-	-	TRBJ1-3	CASSLLQGNTIYF	TGTGCCAGCAGTTTATTACAGGGAAACACCATATATTTT
TRBV30	-	-	TRBJ1-2	CASPSASYGYTF	TGTGCCTCCCCGTCAGCGAGCTATGGCTACACCTTC
TRBV5-1	-	-	TRBJ2-7	CASSVRTAHEQYF	TGCGCCAGCAGCGTGCGGACTGCCCACGAGCAGTACTTC
TRBV20-1	-	-	TRBJ1-2	CSASRQVYGYTF	TGCAGTGCTAGTAGGCAGGTCTATGGCTACACCTTC
TRBV10-2	-	-	TRBJ2-6	CASSDWSAGANVLTF	TGCGCCAGCAGTGATTGGAGTGCTGGGGCCAACGTCCTGACTTTC
TRBV5-1	TRBD1	-	TRBJ1-4	CASSPGTGNPWTTNEKLFF	TGCGCCAGCAGCCCGGGGACAGGCAACCCCTGGACAACTAATGAAAAACTGTTTTTT
TRBV18	-	-	TRBJ2-7	CASSPTVSSYEQYF	TGTGCCAGCTCCCCGACAGTTAGCTCCTACGAGCAGTACTTC
TRBV19	-	-	TRBJ1-2	CASSLTVYGYTF	TGTGCCAGTAGTTTGACAGTCTATGGCTACACCTTC
TRBV6-6	TRBD1	few	TRBJ1-3	CASSYPTGTGSNTIYF	TGTGCCAGCAGTTACCCCACGGGGACAGGGTCAAACACCATATATTTT
TRBV5-8	-	-	TRBJ2-6	CASSRSGRAGANVLTF	TGTGCCAGCTCCCGCTCAGGGCGAGCTGGGGCCAACGTCCTGACTTTC
TRBV27	TRBD1	-	TRBJ1-1	CASSPKDRLNTEAFF	TGTGCCAGCAGTCCGAAGGACAGGCTGAACACTGAAGCTTTCTTT
TRBV18	-	-	TRBJ1-2	CASSPLRGIYGYTF	TGTGCCAGCTCACCACTTAGGGGGATCTATGGCTACACCTTC
TRBV7-9	-	once	TRBJ1-1	CASSLPRQSVNTEAFF	TGTGCCAGCAGCCTCCCCAGACAGAGCGTGAACACTGAAGCTTTCTTT
TRBV12-3/TRBV12-4	-	-	TRBJ2-1	CASSLAYRGGQFF	TGTGCCAGCAGTTTAGCCTACAGGGGGGGGCAGTTCTTC
TRBV2	-	-	TRBJ2-7	CASSRQNLYEQYF	TGTGCCAGCAGTCGACAGAACCTCTACGAGCAGTACTTC
TRBV6-5	-	-	TRBJ1-4	CASSYSGAEKLFF	TGTGCCAGCAGTTACTCAGGGGCTGAAAAACTGTTTTTT
TRBV11-1	-	-	TRBJ1-1	CASSLGGNTEAFF	TGTGCCAGCAGCTTGGGGGGGAACACTGAAGCTTTCTTT
TRBV19	-	-	TRBJ1-5	CASSRSYRGNQPQHF	TGTGCCAGTAGTAGATCCTACAGGGGCAATCAGCCCCAGCATTTT
TRBV4-1	TRBD2	-	TRBJ2-5	CASSQDLLRGIPETQYF	TGCGCCAGCAGCCAAGATTTGTTGCGGGGGATTCCAGAGACCCAGTACTTC
TRBV27	TRBD1	few	TRBJ2-1	CASRPTGGAYNEQFF	TGTGCCAGCAGGCCCACAGGGGGCGCCTACAATGAGCAGTTCTTC
TRBV4-2	TRBD1	-	TRBJ2-3	CASSQDGDSSTDTQYF	TGTGCCAGCAGCCAAGACGGGGACAGTAGCACAGATACGCAGTATTTT
TRBV6-5	TRBD1	few	TRBJ1-1	CASSYTEGQRAEAFF	TGTGCCAGCAGTTATACGGAGGGACAGAGGGCTGAAGCTTTCTTT
TRBV19	TRBD1	-	TRBJ1-5	CASSTGQGRYSNQPQHF	TGTGCCAGTAGTACTGGACAGGGGAGATATAGCAATCAGCCCCAGCATTTT
TRBV2	TRBD1	few	TRBJ2-3	CASSDFGRTGGTDTQYF	TGTGCCAGCAGTGACTTCGGAAGGACAGGCGGCACAGATACGCAGTATTTT
TRBV18	-	-	TRBJ1-3	CASSSSQGVGNTIYF	TGTGCCAGCTCATCTTCCCAGGGCGTGGGAAACACCATATATTTT
TRBV6-1	-	-	TRBJ2-5	CASSERWSKETQYF	TGTGCCAGCAGTGAACGGTGGTCAAAAGAGACCCAGTACTTC
TRBV4-1	-	-	TRBJ1-4	CASSQVAATNEKLFF	TGCGCCAGCAGCCAAGTGGCAGCAACTAATGAAAAACTGTTTTTT
TRBV6-2/TRBV6-3	TRBD1	-	TRBJ2-5	CASSSGQGTIETQYF	TGTGCCAGCAGTTCTGGACAGGGGACGATAGAGACCCAGTACTTC